Listed here are 2 T cell receptor beta chains from one sample, sequenced in a study of T cells in women clearing cervical HPV infection. Profiled with immunoSEQ multiplex PCR; TCRdb holds only in-frame clones, not every one. The table for this sample gives about 39,000 clones. The specimen was blood buffy coat. The source is a woman aged 18 to 69 with a cervical HPV16 infection that either progressed to CIN3+ or cleared (not recorded which).

In regard to this clone: The read stops 3 residues short of the end of the CDR3; the missing end is completed from the germline J gene. The chain joins TRBV5-1 to TRBJ2-2, with 8 bases lining up with TRBD1. Germline V gene data show CDR1 as SGHRS and CDR2 as YFSETQ. CDR3 size: 15 residues. The V segment lost 4 bases and the J segment 7 bases; nucleotides outside the gene matches: 9. The sequenced part of the CDR3 DNA is TGCGCCAGCAGCCGGACAGGGAGCCAGGGCGGGGAG. This translates into CASSRTGSQGGE. The full CDR3 is CASSRTGSQGGELFF.

Remarks on this clone: The read ends 3 residues early relative to the CDR3; the germline J gene fills the gap. The V call is TRBV19, the J call TRBJ2-3; 9 bases line up with TRBD2. Germline CDR1 and CDR2: LNHDA and SQIVND (reference sequence). The CDR3 runs to 15 residues. The V and J ends lost 5 bases and 5 bases, in that order; junction bases with no gene match: 8. The CDR3 spells CASSLSQLAGDTQYF. CDR3 bases read: TGTGCCAGTAGTCTGTCGCAACTAGCGGGAGATACG.